The present TCR beta chain was sequenced within a study of blood T cell repertoires in COVID-19. About the study: The United States, Italy and Spain were the sources of the acute and convalescent COVID-19 samples. PBMCs, B-cell-depleted T cells, or T cells provided the cDNA or gDNA that made up the material.

In the authors' workflow: Estimation of nucleated cell counts relied on the amplification of reference gene primers. The protocol was immunoSEQ multiplex PCR, while the TCRdb copy is restricted to in-frame clones and leaves out a portion. V and J calls and clone size are as listed in that table; D and trimming were resolved from the DNA. The data show hundreds of thousands of clones, roughly 89% seen once. Germline V gives CDR1 SGDLS, CDR2 YYNGEE. V trimming: 3 bases; J trimming: 2 bases; junction bases outside the gene matches: 5. CDR3 length equals 16 residues. The sample comprised peripheral blood. The gene calls are TRBV9 and TRBJ2-5; 12 nucleotides line up with TRBD1. This receptor was obtained from a woman younger than 35 who had recovered from COVID-19. CDR3: CASSAGQGAQQETQYF. As DNA, the CDR3 is TGTGCCAGCAGCGCGGGACAGGGGGCGCAACAAGAGACCCAGTACTTC.